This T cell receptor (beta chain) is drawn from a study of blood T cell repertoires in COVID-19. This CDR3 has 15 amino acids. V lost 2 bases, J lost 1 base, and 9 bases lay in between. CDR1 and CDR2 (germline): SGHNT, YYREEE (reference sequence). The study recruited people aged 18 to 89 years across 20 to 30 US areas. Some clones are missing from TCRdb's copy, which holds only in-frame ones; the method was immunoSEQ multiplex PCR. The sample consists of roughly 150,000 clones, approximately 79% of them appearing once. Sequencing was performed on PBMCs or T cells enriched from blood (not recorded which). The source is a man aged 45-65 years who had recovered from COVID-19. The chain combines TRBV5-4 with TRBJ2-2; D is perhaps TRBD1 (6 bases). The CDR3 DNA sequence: TGTGCCAGCAGCTTCCAGGGGATGAACACCGGGGAGCTGTTTTTT. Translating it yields CASSFQGMNTGELFF.